This T cell receptor (beta chain) was sequenced during a study of cytomegalovirus exposure and HLA in healthy donors. PCR primers comprised 60 Vbeta and 13 Jbeta primers. The protocol was immunoSEQ multiplex PCR, while the TCRdb copy is restricted to in-frame clones and leaves out a portion. The sample has about 130,000 clones, roughly 77% seen once; the top ten hold almost 6%. Overall study results and limits: HLA alleles showed associations with around 15,000 TCR beta sequences in a later analysis, at a 0.05 false discovery rate. Follow-up analysis found HLA locus-dependent TCR association rates, highest for DRB1 and lowest for HLA-C. A previous analysis found most TCR beta V segments productive roughly 87% or roughly 30% of the time.

As for this clone: Its target is not known.

J lost 8 bases, V lost 7 bases, and 5 bases had no gene match. CDR1 is ENHRY and CDR2 is SYGVKD in the germline V gene. This CDR3 region has 12 residues. Donors counted as nominally healthy when sampled, yet unrecorded immune exposures were likely. The material sequenced was PBMCs. V is TRBV10-3 and J is TRBJ2-1; 7 nucleotides line up with TRBD1. The receptor's source is a middle-aged woman in good health and CMV-seropositive. CDR3 protein: CAITAGTDEQFF. The DNA for the CDR3 is TGTGCCATCACCGCCGGGACAGATGAGCAGTTCTTC.